The rows below give T cell receptor beta chains drawn from one sample of a study of T cells expressing NK-cell markers. TCRdb reprocessed the 5' RACE reads; each CDR3 protein has one entry and no DNA is given. This sample contains over 250,000 distinct CDR3 sequences. The sequenced material came from blood T cells: a sorted CD56 or NKG2C T cell subset, CD4+ or CD8+ T cells, or bulk PBMC T cells (not recorded which). The receptors originated from a woman aged 18 to 75 in good health. The CDR3 runs from the conserved cysteine through the conserved F or W.

j_call v_call cdr3_aa
TRBJ2-7 TRBV7-2 CASSPTTVEQYF
TRBJ2-1 TRBV7-2 CASSLGRVGQFF
TRBJ1-1 TRBV7-2 CASSPGRSNTEAFF
TRBJ1-1 TRBV11-2 CASSWTGGEAFF
TRBJ2-1 TRBV6-1 CASSPEQGVGNEQFF
TRBJ2-3 TRBV12-3/TRBV12-4 CASSDDKPGRDTQYF
TRBJ2-1 TRBV20-1 CSARDQLAGGYNEQFF
TRBJ1-1 TRBV7-2 CASSWGVGRRNTEAFF
TRBJ2-1 TRBV12-3/TRBV12-4 CASSPLDGGGGDEQFF
TRBJ1-2 TRBV6-6 CASRPGDYGYTF
TRBJ2-6 TRBV6-5 CASSYPISGANVLTF
TRBJ2-6 TRBV10-3 CATLSGANVLTF
TRBJ2-1 TRBV10-3 CAISGESSYNEQFF
TRBJ2-5 TRBV5-1 CASSLWGQSRETQYF
TRBJ2-3 TRBV7-2 CASSKDRADTQYF
TRBJ1-5 TRBV6-5 CASRAGDQPQHF
TRBJ2-3 TRBV18 CASSPGAAPSDTQYF
TRBJ2-6 TRBV20-1 CSARDLRSAGANVLTF
TRBJ2-3 TRBV5-1 CASSFQQGARDTQYF
TRBJ2-1 TRBV7-3 CASSPRPSYNEQFF
TRBJ1-5 TRBV7-6 CASSARDYQPQHF
TRBJ2-5 TRBV5-6 CASSPTPKQETQYF
TRBJ2-1 TRBV7-2 CASSLAGTRVNEQFF
TRBJ1-2 TRBV7-6 CASSLTRDPSGGYTF
TRBJ2-3 TRBV5-5 CASRFHDTQYF
TRBJ2-1 TRBV19 CASSRSGSYYNEQFF
TRBJ1-1 TRBV18 CASLTGIWNTEAFF
TRBJ1-1 TRBV20-1 CSARTPMNTEAFF
TRBJ1-5 TRBV15 CATSRDQTGGNQPQHF
TRBJ1-6 TRBV5-1 CASAGTDHSPLHF
TRBJ1-6 TRBV12-3/TRBV12-4 CASSIGQHNSPLHF
TRBJ2-1 TRBV12-3/TRBV12-4 CASSYGYRGTHEQFF
TRBJ2-5 TRBV29-1 CSVGAGGETQYF
TRBJ2-1 TRBV5-1 CASSPGLAGPSPYNEQFF
TRBJ1-5 TRBV12-3/TRBV12-4 CASSLEGGLGQPQHF
TRBJ1-1 TRBV5-1 CASSLDRETEAFF
TRBJ2-6 TRBV20-1 CSASAVNSFSGANVLTF
TRBJ2-1 TRBV19 CASSIVKGGGDEQFF
TRBJ2-3 TRBV5-1 CASSSLSGGGTDTQYF
TRBJ2-7 TRBV15 CATSRDFGQRENAYEQYF
TRBJ1-1 TRBV29-1 CSEVHRGRVTEAFF
TRBJ1-3 TRBV6-5 CASSFDRGFSGNTIYF
TRBJ2-5 TRBV25-1 CASSAPRPTQETQYF
TRBJ2-1 TRBV6-1 CASSEVRGSYNEQFF
TRBJ2-2 TRBV12-3/TRBV12-4 CASSSRGRGRDTGELFF
TRBJ2-3 TRBV20-1 CSASQGTDTQYF
TRBJ2-7 TRBV5-6 CASSRLRTYYEQYF
TRBJ2-2 TRBV20-1 CSAKGLGGLTGELFF
TRBJ1-2 TRBV5-6 CASSPGQGATF